Listed here are 18 T cell receptor beta chains from one sample, sequenced in a study of cytomegalovirus exposure and HLA in healthy donors. Researchers ran the PCR with 60 Vbeta and 13 Jbeta primers. Sequencing was performed with immunoSEQ multiplex PCR; in TCRdb, only in-frame clones are kept and a portion is missing. The data hold just over 150,000 clones, with around 77% observed a single time. Sequencing was carried out using PBMCs. These receptors all come from a woman in her 30s in good health and CMV-seronegative.

The chain has TRBV28 and TRBJ1-1; D gene ambiguous. V was clipped by 5 bases and J by 0 bases, with 7 bases between them. This CDR3 region has 13 residues. The germline CDR1 and CDR2 sequences are MDHEN and SYDVKM. CDR3 residues: CASSPVVNTEAFF. CDR3 nucleotide sequence: TGTGCCAGCAGTCCGGTAGTGAACACTGAAGCTTTCTTT.

This clone showed up just once. V is TRBV7-8 and J is TRBJ2-4, with TRBD2 matching over 12 bases. The CDR3 has 19 amino acids. J gave up 3 bases and V 6 bases, and 15 bases lay outside the gene matches. CDR1 is SGHVS, CDR2 FQNEAQ, per germline. The CDR3 DNA is TGTGCCAGCAGGCCAAGGTGGCTAGCGGGGGGGCCAGGCAAAAACATTCAGTACTTC. Its translation is CASRPRWLAGGPGKNIQYF.

This clone came up once. The chain links TRBV7-2 to TRBJ2-4; TRBD1 agrees at 7 bases. Germline assignment: CDR1 SGHTA and CDR2 FQGNSA. The CDR3 length is 14 residues. V lost 5 bases to trimming and J lost 5 bases; unmatched junction nucleotides: 6. CDR3 residues: CASSRGGQQNIQYF. Here the CDR3 DNA reads TGTGCCAGCAGCCGAGGGGGACAGCAAAACATTCAGTACTTC.

This clone has a single count. The chain carries TRBV5-8 and TRBJ1-1, with 9 bases fitting TRBD1. The germline gives CDR1 SGHTS, CDR2 YDEGEE. The V and J ends lost 3 bases and 3 bases, in that order; junction bases with no gene match: 12. The length of the CDR3 is 17 residues. CDR3 nucleotides: TGTGCCAGCAGCTCAAAGAACAGGGGGCGAACGGACACTGAAGCTTTCTTT. This translates into CASSSKNRGRTDTEAFF.

The chain links TRBV7-7 to TRBJ2-1, with D perhaps matching TRBD1 (6 bases). From germline, CDR1 is SSHAT and CDR2 FNYEAQ (reference sequence). The V end lost 4 bases, the J end lost 6 bases, and 16 bases lay between the germline ends. CDR3 size: 15 residues. The CDR3 sequence: CASSSGTLSFNEQFF. In DNA, the CDR3 is TGTGCCAGCAGCTCCGGGACACTCTCTTTCAATGAGCAGTTCTTC.

V and J are TRBV7-9 and TRBJ2-1; D is undetermined. CDR1 and CDR2 from the germline V gene are SEHNR and FQNEAQ (reference sequence). The CDR3 is 14 residues long. V lost 8 bases and J 1 base, leaving 12 bases between the germline ends. The CDR3 coding sequence is TGTGCCAGCCAACAGACGGATTCCTACAATGAGCAGTTCTTC. This encodes CASQQTDSYNEQFF.

The V call is TRBV5-6, the J call TRBJ2-2; 7 positions agree with TRBD1. V was pared by 2 bases and J by 7 bases, with 8 bases of the junction left unmatched. The CDR3 is 15 amino acids. Germline CDR1 is SGHDT and CDR2 is YYEEEE. CDR3 loop: CASSLAGGSYGELFF. DNA for the CDR3: TGTGCCAGCAGCTTAGCAGGGGGATCGTACGGGGAGCTGTTTTTT.

J is TRBJ1-1 and V is TRBV18; TRBD1 is a possible D gene (5 bases). Trimming cost V 3 bases and J 0 bases, with 20 bases left between them. The CDR3 is made up of 18 amino acids. Germline CDR1 KGHSH, CDR2 LQKENI. The CDR3 DNA follows: TGTGCCAGCTCACCTTCGGTAGGGACGGGACTCATGAACACTGAAGCTTTCTTT. It codes for CASSPSVGTGLMNTEAFF.

V is TRBV21-1 and J is TRBJ2-7; the listed D gene, TRBD1, was not tested against the DNA. TRBV21-1 is a pseudogene locus. The CDR3 covers 13 residues. This CDR3 reads CASTRQDSYEQYF. In DNA, the CDR3 is TGTGCCAGCACCCGACAGGACTCCTACGAGCAGTACTTC.

The rearrangement joins TRBV6-1 to TRBJ1-2; TRBD1 is a possible D gene (6 bases). Trimming cost V 5 bases and J 6 bases, with 10 bases left between them. From germline, CDR1 is MNHNS and CDR2 SASEGT. This CDR3 contains 12 residues. CDR3 sequence reads: CASSKRQDGYTF. In DNA, the CDR3 is TGTGCCAGCAGTAAGAGACAGGATGGCTACACCTTC.

The chain links TRBV2 to TRBJ2-6; D remains ambiguous. The CDR3 is made up of 14 amino acids. From germline, CDR1 is SNHLY and CDR2 FYNNEI. With 5 bases removed from V and 2 bases from J, the gap between germline ends came to 7 bases. CDR3 sequence reads: CASSWQAGANVLTF. As DNA, the CDR3 is TGTGCCAGCAGTTGGCAGGCTGGGGCCAACGTCCTGACTTTC. The full variable domain, completed using reference TRBV2 and TRBJ2-6, is EPEVTQTPSHQVTQMGQEVILRCVPISNHLYFYWYRQILGQKVEFLVSFYNNEISEKSEIFDDQFSVERPDGSNFTLKIRSTKLEDSAMYFCASSWQAGANVLTFGAGSRLTVL.

With respect to this clone: The junction and the germline gene differ at one end; a read error may be behind it. This sample also contains other DNA sequences that code for the same CDR3. This chain uses TRBV30 with TRBJ1-6; TRBD1 is a possible D gene (6 bases). The CDR3 is made up of 12 amino acids. Germline lookup yields CDR1 GTSNPN and CDR2 SVGIG (reference sequence). Here the CDR3 reads CAWNRDNSPLHF. CDR3 in DNA: TGCGCCTGGAACAGGGACAATTCACCCCTCCACTTT.

This chain uses TRBV6-8 with TRBJ2-3, with 7 bases matching TRBD2. In germline, CDR1 is MNHGY, CDR2 SAAAGT. V lost 2 bases to trimming and J lost 1 base; unmatched junction nucleotides: 18. This CDR3 is built from 20 residues. CDR3 coding DNA: TGTGCCAGCAGTTACGACGAAGGGGAGGCTACTAGCGCCCGCACAGATACGCAGTATTTT. It codes for CASSYDEGEATSARTDTQYF.

The rearrangement links TRBV19 to TRBJ1-5, with 7 bases fitting TRBD1. Looked up from germline, CDR1 is LNHDA and CDR2 is SQIVND (reference sequence). J was trimmed by 9 bases and V by 1 base; bases with no gene match: 12. This CDR3 contains 16 residues. CDR3 in amino acids: CASSIGGQPLSRPQHF. The CDR3 nucleotides read TGTGCCAGTAGTATAGGGGGACAGCCTTTATCCCGGCCCCAGCATTTT.

The rearrangement uses TRBV14 and TRBJ2-1; 7 bases fit TRBD1. The germline gives CDR1 SGHDN, CDR2 FVKESK. The CDR3 runs 16 residues. The V gene end was trimmed by 1 base and the J gene end by 8 bases; junction bases not matched to a gene: 11. CDR3 coding DNA: TGTGCCAGCAGCCAAGTTGTGGGGACAGCATTCGATGAGCAGTTCTTC. Amino acid sequence: CASSQVVGTAFDEQFF.

The chain combines TRBV30 with TRBJ1-2; a possible D gene is TRBD1 (5 bases). The V gene's germline CDR1 is GTSNPN and CDR2 SVGIG (reference sequence). Trimming stripped 0 bases from V and 5 bases from J, with 16 bases between. The CDR3 loop spans 15 amino acids. CDR3 sequence reads: CAWSVGGWGFYGYTF. In DNA form, the CDR3 reads TGTGCCTGGAGTGTCGGGGGGTGGGGGTTTTATGGCTACACCTTC. Full variable domain (outside the CDR3, taken from reference TRBV30 and TRBJ1-2): SQTIHQWPATLVQPVGSPLSLECTVEGTSNPNLYWYRQAAGRGLQLLFYSVGIGQISSEVPQNLSASRPQDRQFILSSKKLLLSDSGFYLCAWSVGGWGFYGYTFGSGTRLTVV.

J is TRBJ2-7 and V is TRBV7-2; D is possibly TRBD2 (6 bases). V lost 0 bases to trimming and J lost 6 bases, with 6 bases between them. Germline assignment: CDR1 SGHTA and CDR2 FQGNSA. This CDR3 is 12 amino acids long. The CDR3, as DNA: TGTGCCAGCAGCTTAGCGGGAGGCGAGCAGTACTTC. This translates into CASSLAGGEQYF.

The CDR3 coding sequence is TGTGCCAGCAGCTTGGACGAGAATCAGCCCCAGCATTTT. Its translation is CASSLDENQPQHF. The J gene is TRBJ1-5, the V gene TRBV5-8; D not certain. V was cut by 0 bases and J by 4 bases, with 5 bases left in between. Germline-derived CDR1 and CDR2 are SGHTS and YDEGEE. CDR3 length: 13 amino acids.